Presented here are 3 T cell receptor beta chains from one specimen sequenced in a study of T-cell memory formation after mild COVID-19. TCRdb re-derived calls from the 5' RACE reads in MiXCR, one entry per CDR3 protein. The sample contains 200,000 to 300,000 distinct CDR3 sequences, approximately 15% of which appear only once. The specimen was PBMCs or a T cell subset sorted from them (not recorded which). Receptors were obtained from a man between 18 and 35 years old who had mild COVID-19 (a few samples of this study predate the infection). Cell type and time point are not known.

J is TRBJ2-3 and V is TRBV9; D unresolved. Deletions cut 2 bases from V and 2 bases from J, with 9 bases between. CDR3 length equals 14 residues. CDR1 is SGDLS and CDR2 is YYNGEE in the germline V gene. As DNA, the CDR3 is TGTGCCAGCAGCGTGGGCTACCTCACAGATACGCAGTATTTT. Translating it yields CASSVGYLTDTQYF.

CDR3: CSAREKRTQYF. CDR3 nucleotides: TGCAGTGCTAGAGAAAAGAGAACCCAGTACTTC. V gene TRBV20-1 combines with J gene TRBJ2-5; D is undetermined. Deletions cut 0 bases from V and 8 bases from J, with 7 bases between. The CDR3 totals 11 residues. From germline, CDR1 is DFQATT and CDR2 SNEGSKA (reference sequence).

The chain has TRBV9 and TRBJ1-3, with a possible D match to TRBD1 (6 bases). The V gene's germline CDR1 is SGDLS and CDR2 YYNGEE. With 4 bases removed from V and 1 base from J, the gap between germline ends came to 9 bases. The CDR3 is 14 amino acids. The CDR3 is CASSHGQSGNTIYF. CDR3 sequence (DNA): TGTGCCAGCAGCCACGGACAGTCTGGAAACACCATATATTTT.